The 2 T cell receptor beta chains given below trace back to one sample, sequenced in a study of regulatory dendritic cells for organ transplantation. Sorted subsets were CFSE-labeled and cultured four to five days with allogeneic dendritic cells. Which antigens these TCRs recognize remains unknown. Sequencing used immunoSEQ multiplex PCR; TCRdb keeps in-frame clones, though not all of them. The data show more than 20,000 clones, over 75% seen once. Sequenced material: naive CD4+ T cells from blood cultured with dendritic cells. Subset meaning: CD45RA+ naive T cells. These receptors all come from a human donor in good health.

V and J are TRBV9 and TRBJ1-3, with D possibly matching TRBD1 (5 bases). V lost 0 bases, J lost 7 bases, and 17 bases lay in between. Germline loops: CDR1 SGDLS, CDR2 YYNGEE. The CDR3 consists of 16 residues. The CDR3 is CASSVDVRGDRNTIYF. The CDR3 nucleotides are TGTGCCAGCAGCGTAGATGTGCGGGGGGATCGTAACACCATATATTTT.

The chain links TRBV7-2 to TRBJ1-1; no definite D call. The CDR3 consists of 14 residues. CDR1 and CDR2 from the germline V gene are SGHTA and FQGNSA. Between the trimmed V and J ends, which lost 5 bases and 1 base, there was a span of 11 bases. The CDR3 loop is CASSPSPENTEAFF. The CDR3 coding sequence is TGTGCCAGCAGCCCGAGCCCTGAGAACACTGAAGCTTTCTTT.